This entry lists 6 T cell receptor beta chains sequenced from one sample in a study of T-cell reconstitution after alpha-beta-depleted transplantation in children. Unique molecular identifiers were used in preparing the TCRbeta library. TCRdb reprocessed the PCR reads with MiXCR, giving one entry per CDR3 protein. The repertoire consists of 210,000 or so distinct CDR3 sequences, with about a tenth occurring once and the leading ten covering approximately 6.2%. The sequencing used PBMCs from the stem cell graft donor, collected from the stem cell graft. These receptors were obtained from a human donor who donated a stem cell graft to a child with acute lymphoblastic leukemia.

This clonotype has just a few counts. The chain couples TRBV7-2 to TRBJ1-1; 8 nucleotides agree with TRBD1. Germline loops: CDR1 SGHTA, CDR2 FQGNSA. The CDR3 spans 14 residues. With V trimmed by 8 bases and J by 3 bases, 8 bases remained unmatched. The CDR3 coding sequence is TGTGCCAGCCGCATAACAGGGGGTCACACTGAAGCTTTCTTT. Its protein is CASRITGGHTEAFF.

This clonotype was counted ten times or more. The V and J genes are TRBV13 and TRBJ2-7; D not resolved. Looked up from germline, CDR1 is PRHDT and CDR2 is FYEKMQ (reference sequence). The CDR3 length is 11 residues. With 5 bases removed from V and 1 base from J, the gap between germline ends came to 3 bases. CDR3 nucleotides: TGTGCCAGCAGCGCTTCCTACGAGCAGTACTTC. As protein: CASSASYEQYF.

This clonotype was seen only a few times. The CDR3 DNA reads TGTGCCAGCAGTTACCACACTAACACCGGGGAGCTGTTTTTT. It translates to CASSYHTNTGELFF. This chain uses TRBV6-2 or TRBV6-3 with TRBJ2-2; D ambiguous. With 2 bases removed from V and 2 bases from J, the gap between germline ends came to 6 bases. This CDR3 is built from 14 residues. Germline V gene lookup returns CDR1 MNHEY and CDR2 SVGEGT.

This clonotype was recorded a few times. This chain uses TRBV7-9 with TRBJ1-4, with TRBD1 as a possible D gene (5 bases). The CDR3 is 15 amino acids. V was cut by 5 bases and J by 0 bases, with 10 bases left in between. Germline V gene lookup returns CDR1 SEHNR and CDR2 FQNEAQ (reference sequence). The CDR3 reads CASSPGPSTNEKLFF. In DNA, the CDR3 is TGTGCCAGCAGCCCGGGGCCTTCAACTAATGAAAAACTGTTTTTT.

This clonotype turned up a few times. The V call is TRBV6-5, the J call TRBJ1-1; D not resolved. This CDR3 has 12 amino acids. V was trimmed by 5 bases and J by 10 bases, leaving 14 bases between them. Per germline, CDR1 MNHEY and CDR2 SVGAGI. This chain's CDR3 is CASSTRTVGAFF. CDR3 sequence (DNA): TGTGCCAGCAGTACCCGGACGGTAGGAGCTTTCTTT.

This clonotype showed up just a few times. The V gene is TRBV12-3 or TRBV12-4, the J gene TRBJ2-1; D uncertain. This CDR3 has 11 amino acids. The V end was cut by 7 bases, the J end by 7 bases, with 8 bases between. CDR3 coding DNA: TGTGCCAGCACCCATGGGAATGAGCAGTTCTTC. Translation gives CASTHGNEQFF.